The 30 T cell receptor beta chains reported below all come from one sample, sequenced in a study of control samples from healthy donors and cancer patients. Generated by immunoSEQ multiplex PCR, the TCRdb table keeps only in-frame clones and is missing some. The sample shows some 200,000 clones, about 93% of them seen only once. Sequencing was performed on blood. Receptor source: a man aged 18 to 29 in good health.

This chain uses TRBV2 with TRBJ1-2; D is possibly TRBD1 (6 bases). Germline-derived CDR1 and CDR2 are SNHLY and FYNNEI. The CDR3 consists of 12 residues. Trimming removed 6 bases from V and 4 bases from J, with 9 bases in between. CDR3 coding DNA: TGTGCCAGCAGGATCAGGGGCTATGGCTACACCTTC. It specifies CASRIRGYGYTF.

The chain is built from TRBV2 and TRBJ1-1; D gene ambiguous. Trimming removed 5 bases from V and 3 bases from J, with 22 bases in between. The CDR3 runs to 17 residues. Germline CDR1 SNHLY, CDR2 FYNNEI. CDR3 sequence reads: CASSYDPIRKADTEAFF. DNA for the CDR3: TGTGCCAGCAGTTACGACCCGATACGGAAAGCAGACACTGAAGCTTTCTTT.

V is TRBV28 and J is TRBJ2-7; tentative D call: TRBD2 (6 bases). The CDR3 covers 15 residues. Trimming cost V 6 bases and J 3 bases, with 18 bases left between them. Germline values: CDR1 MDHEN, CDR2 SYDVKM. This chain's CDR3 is CASSLGTLGGYEQYF. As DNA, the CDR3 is TGTGCCAGCAGCCTCGGGACCTTGGGGGGCTACGAGCAGTACTTC.

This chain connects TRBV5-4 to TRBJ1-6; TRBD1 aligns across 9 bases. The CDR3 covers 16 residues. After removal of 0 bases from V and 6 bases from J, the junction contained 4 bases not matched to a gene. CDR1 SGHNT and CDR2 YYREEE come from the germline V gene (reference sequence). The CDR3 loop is CASSLGRDRANSPLHF. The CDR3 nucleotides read TGTGCCAGCAGCTTGGGGCGGGACAGGGCTAATTCACCCCTCCACTTT.

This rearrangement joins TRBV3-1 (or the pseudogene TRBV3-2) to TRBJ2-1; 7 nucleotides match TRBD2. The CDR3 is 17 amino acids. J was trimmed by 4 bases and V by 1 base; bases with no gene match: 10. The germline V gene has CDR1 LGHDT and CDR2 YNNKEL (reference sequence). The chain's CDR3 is CASSQGEPAGQYNEQFF. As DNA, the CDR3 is TGTGCCAGCAGCCAAGGGGAGCCAGCGGGGCAATACAATGAGCAGTTCTTC.

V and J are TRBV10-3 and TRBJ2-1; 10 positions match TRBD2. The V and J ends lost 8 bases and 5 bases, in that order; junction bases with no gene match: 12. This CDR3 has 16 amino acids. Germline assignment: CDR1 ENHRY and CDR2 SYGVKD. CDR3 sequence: CAIRDSGGASNNEQFF. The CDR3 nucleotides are TGTGCCATCCGGGACAGCGGGGGGGCTTCCAACAATGAGCAGTTCTTC.

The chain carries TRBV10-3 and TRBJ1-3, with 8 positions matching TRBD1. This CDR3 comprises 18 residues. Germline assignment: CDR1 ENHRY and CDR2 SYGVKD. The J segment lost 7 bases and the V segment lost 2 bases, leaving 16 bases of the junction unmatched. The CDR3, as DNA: TGTGCCATCAGTGAGGTCGGGACAGGTTTGTTGACCGGGAACACCATATATTTT. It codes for CAISEVGTGLLTGNTIYF.

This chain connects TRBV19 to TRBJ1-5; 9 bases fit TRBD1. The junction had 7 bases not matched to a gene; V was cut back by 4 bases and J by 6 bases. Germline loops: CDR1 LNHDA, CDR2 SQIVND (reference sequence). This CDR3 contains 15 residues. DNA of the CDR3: TGTGCCAGTAGTAAGCCCGTGACAGGGGGTCAGCCCCAGCATTTT. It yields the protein CASSKPVTGGQPQHF.

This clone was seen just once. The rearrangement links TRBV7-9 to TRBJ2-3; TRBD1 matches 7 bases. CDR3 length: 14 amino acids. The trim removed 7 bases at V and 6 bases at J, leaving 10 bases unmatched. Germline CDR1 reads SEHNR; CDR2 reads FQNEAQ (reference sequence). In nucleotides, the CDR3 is TGTGCCAGCAACAGGGGATTTGGGCTGGATACGCAGTATTTT. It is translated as CASNRGFGLDTQYF.

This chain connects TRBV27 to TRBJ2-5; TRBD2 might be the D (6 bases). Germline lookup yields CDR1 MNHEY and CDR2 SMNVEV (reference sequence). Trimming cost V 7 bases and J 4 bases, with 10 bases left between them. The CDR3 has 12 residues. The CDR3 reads CASMGGTETQYF. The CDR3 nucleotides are TGTGCCAGCATGGGGGGTACAGAGACCCAGTACTTC.

The CDR3 coding sequence is TGTGCCAGCAGGAGACTAGCGGGGCTCGGCGAGCAGTACTTC. Residues: CASRRLAGLGEQYF. The V and J genes are TRBV2 and TRBJ2-7, with 11 nucleotides matching TRBD2. The CDR3 has 14 amino acids. Germline CDR1 is SNHLY and CDR2 is FYNNEI. Losses at the gene ends were 6 bases for V and 6 bases for J; bases not matched to a gene: 7.

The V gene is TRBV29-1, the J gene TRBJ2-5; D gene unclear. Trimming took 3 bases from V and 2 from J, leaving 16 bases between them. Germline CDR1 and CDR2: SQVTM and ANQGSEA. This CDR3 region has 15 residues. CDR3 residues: CSVERGSSLQETQYF. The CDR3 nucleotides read TGCAGCGTTGAGCGTGGAAGCAGCCTACAAGAGACCCAGTACTTC.

CDR3 sequence (DNA): TGTGCCAGCAGAAATACAGGGGGCGGAAACACCATATATTTT. It translates to CASRNTGGGNTIYF. The chain uses TRBV2 and TRBJ1-3; 9 bases are shared with TRBD1. In germline, CDR1 is SNHLY, CDR2 FYNNEI. V lost 6 bases, J lost 4 bases, and 4 bases stayed unmatched. The length of the CDR3 is 14 residues. Supplemented by reference TRBV2 and TRBJ1-3, the full variable domain reads EPEVTQTPSHQVTQMGQEVILRCVPISNHLYFYWYRQILGQKVEFLVSFYNNEISEKSEIFDDQFSVERPDGSNFTLKIRSTKLEDSAMYFCASRNTGGGNTIYFGEGSWLTVV.

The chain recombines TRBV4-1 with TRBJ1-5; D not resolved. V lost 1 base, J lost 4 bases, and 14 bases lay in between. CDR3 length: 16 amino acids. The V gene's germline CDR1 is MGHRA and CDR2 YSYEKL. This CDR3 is CASSQGALSGNQPQHF. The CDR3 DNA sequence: TGCGCCAGCAGCCAAGGGGCGCTGTCAGGTAATCAGCCCCAGCATTTT.

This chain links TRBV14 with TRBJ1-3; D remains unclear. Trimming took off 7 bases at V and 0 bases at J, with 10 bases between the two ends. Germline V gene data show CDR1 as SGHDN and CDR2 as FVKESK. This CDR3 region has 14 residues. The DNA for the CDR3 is TGTGCCAGCACCAGAGACTACTCTGGAAACACCATATATTTT. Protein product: CASTRDYSGNTIYF.

The CDR3 nucleotides read TGTGCCTGGAGTACGGGATTATGGACTGAAGCTTTCTTT. Its protein product is CAWSTGLWTEAFF. V and J are TRBV30 and TRBJ1-1; D gene uncertain. V lost 2 bases and J lost 5, with 12 bases in between. The V gene's germline CDR1 is GTSNPN and CDR2 SVGIG (reference sequence). CDR3 size: 13 residues. Complete variable domain (other parts from reference TRBV30 and TRBJ1-1): SQTIHQWPATLVQPVGSPLSLECTVEGTSNPNLYWYRQAAGRGLQLLFYSVGIGQISSEVPQNLSASRPQDRQFILSSKKLLLSDSGFYLCAWSTGLWTEAFFGQGTRLTVV.

For the CDR3, the DNA is TGTGCCAGTAGTCCTGACAGGGGAGAGGGAGAGACCCAGTACTTC. Translating gives CASSPDRGEGETQYF. The chain has TRBV19 and TRBJ2-5; 8 bases are a match to TRBD1. The CDR3 runs to 15 residues. Germline lookup yields CDR1 LNHDA and CDR2 SQIVND (reference sequence). V was pared by 5 bases and J by 4 bases, with 9 bases of the junction left unmatched.

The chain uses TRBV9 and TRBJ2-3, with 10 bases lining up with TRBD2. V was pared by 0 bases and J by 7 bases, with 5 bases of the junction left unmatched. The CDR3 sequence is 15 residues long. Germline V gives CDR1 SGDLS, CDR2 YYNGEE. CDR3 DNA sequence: TGTGCCAGCAGCGTAGAAGCGGGGGGGCCATATACGCAGTATTTT. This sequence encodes CASSVEAGGPYTQYF.

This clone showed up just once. In nucleotides, the CDR3 is TGTGCCAGCAGCCGACTAGCGGGCGACCCCTACGAGCAGTACTTC. Translated, it gives CASSRLAGDPYEQYF. The rearrangement joins TRBV3-1 (or the pseudogene TRBV3-2) to TRBJ2-7, with 10 bases matching TRBD2. CDR1 is LGHDT and CDR2 is YNNKEL in the germline V gene (reference sequence). This CDR3 contains 15 residues. J lost 2 bases, V lost 4 bases, and 5 bases had no gene match.

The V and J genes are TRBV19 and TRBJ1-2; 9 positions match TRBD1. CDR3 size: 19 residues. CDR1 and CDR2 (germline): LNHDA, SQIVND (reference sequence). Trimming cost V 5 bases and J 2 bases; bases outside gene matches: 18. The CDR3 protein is CASSSAGTGRIGWNYGYTF. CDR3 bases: TGTGCCAGTAGTTCGGCCGGGACAGGGAGAATTGGTTGGAACTATGGCTACACCTTC.

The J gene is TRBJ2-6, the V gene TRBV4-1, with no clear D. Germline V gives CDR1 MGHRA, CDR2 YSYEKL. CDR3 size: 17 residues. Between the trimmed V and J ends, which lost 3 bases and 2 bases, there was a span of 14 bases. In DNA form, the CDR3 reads TGCGCCAGCAGCCACCCGTTGAGGAGTACTGGGGCCAACGTCCTGACTTTC. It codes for CASSHPLRSTGANVLTF.

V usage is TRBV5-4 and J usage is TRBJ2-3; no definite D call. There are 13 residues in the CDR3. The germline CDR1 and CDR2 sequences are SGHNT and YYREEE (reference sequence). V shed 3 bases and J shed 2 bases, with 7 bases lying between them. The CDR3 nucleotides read TGTGCCAGCAGCTCCCCAGACACAGATACGCAGTATTTT. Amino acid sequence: CASSSPDTDTQYF.

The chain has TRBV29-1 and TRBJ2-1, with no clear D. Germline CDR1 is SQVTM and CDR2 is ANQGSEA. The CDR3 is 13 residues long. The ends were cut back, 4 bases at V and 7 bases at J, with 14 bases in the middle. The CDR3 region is CSVVYWGSNEQFF. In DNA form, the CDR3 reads TGCAGCGTTGTCTACTGGGGTTCTAATGAGCAGTTCTTC.

Written as DNA, the CDR3 is TGTGCCAGCAGCATAAACCTGGGGGGCTTCGGGGAGCAGTTCTTC. It specifies CASSINLGGFGEQFF. V and J are TRBV11-3 and TRBJ2-1, with D possibly called TRBD1 or TRBD2 (6 bases each). Germline CDR1 SGHNT, CDR2 YENEEA. V was cut by 5 bases and J by 10 bases, with 21 bases left in between. This CDR3 comprises 15 residues.

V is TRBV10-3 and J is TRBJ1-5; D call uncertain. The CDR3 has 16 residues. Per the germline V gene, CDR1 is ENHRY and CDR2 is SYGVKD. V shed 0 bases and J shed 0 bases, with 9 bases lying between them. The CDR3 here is CAISESPQYSNQPQHF. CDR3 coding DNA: TGTGCCATCAGTGAGTCACCACAATATAGCAATCAGCCCCAGCATTTT.

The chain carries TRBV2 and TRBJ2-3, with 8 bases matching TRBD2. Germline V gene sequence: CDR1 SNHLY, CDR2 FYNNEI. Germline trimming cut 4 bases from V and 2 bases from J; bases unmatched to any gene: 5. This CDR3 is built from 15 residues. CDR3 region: CASSGHGGATDTQYF. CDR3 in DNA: TGTGCCAGCAGTGGACACGGGGGGGCCACAGATACGCAGTATTTT. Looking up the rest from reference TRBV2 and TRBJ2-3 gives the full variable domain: EPEVTQTPSHQVTQMGQEVILRCVPISNHLYFYWYRQILGQKVEFLVSFYNNEISEKSEIFDDQFSVERPDGSNFTLKIRSTKLEDSAMYFCASSGHGGATDTQYFGPGTRLTVL.

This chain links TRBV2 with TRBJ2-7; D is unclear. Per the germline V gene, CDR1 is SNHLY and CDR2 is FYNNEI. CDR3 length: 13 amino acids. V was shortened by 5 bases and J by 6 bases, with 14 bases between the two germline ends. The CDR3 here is CASSPQQKGEQYF. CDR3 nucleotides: TGTGCCAGCAGTCCCCAGCAGAAGGGCGAGCAGTACTTC.

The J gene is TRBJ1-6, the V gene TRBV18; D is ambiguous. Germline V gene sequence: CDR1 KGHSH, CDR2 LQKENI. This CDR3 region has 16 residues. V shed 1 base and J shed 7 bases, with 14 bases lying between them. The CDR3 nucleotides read TGTGCCAGCTCACCACTAAAGGGAGGCGAGAATTCACCCCTCCACTTT. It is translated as CASSPLKGGENSPLHF.

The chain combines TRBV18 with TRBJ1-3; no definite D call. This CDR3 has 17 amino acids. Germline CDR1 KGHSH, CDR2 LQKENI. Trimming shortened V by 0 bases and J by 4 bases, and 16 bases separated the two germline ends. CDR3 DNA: TGTGCCAGCTCACCACCGAACTCCGAGAGGTCCGGAAACACCATATATTTT. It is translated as CASSPPNSERSGNTIYF.

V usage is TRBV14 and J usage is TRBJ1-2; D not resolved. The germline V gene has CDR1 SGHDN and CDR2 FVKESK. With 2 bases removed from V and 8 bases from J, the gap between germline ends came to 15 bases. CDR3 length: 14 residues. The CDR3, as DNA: TGTGCCAGCAGCCAATATGGGGAAGGTGGCGGCTACACCTTC. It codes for CASSQYGEGGGYTF.